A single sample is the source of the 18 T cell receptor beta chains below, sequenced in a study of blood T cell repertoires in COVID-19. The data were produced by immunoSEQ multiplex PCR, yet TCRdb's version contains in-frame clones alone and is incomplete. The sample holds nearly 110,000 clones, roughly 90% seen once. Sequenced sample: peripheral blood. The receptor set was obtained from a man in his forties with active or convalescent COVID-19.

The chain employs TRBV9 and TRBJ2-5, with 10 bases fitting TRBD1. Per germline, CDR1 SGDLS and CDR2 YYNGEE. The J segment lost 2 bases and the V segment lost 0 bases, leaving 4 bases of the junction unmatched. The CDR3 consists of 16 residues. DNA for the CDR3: TGTGCCAGCAGCGTAGCTCCGGGACAGGGGCAAGAGACCCAGTACTTC. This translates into CASSVAPGQGQETQYF.

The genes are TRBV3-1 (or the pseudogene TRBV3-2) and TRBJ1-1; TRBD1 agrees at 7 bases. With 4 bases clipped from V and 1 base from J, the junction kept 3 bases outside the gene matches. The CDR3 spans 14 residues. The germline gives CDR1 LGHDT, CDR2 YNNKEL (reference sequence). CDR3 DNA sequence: TGTGCCAGCAGCCTGGGACAGAGGAACACTGAAGCTTTCTTT. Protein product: CASSLGQRNTEAFF.

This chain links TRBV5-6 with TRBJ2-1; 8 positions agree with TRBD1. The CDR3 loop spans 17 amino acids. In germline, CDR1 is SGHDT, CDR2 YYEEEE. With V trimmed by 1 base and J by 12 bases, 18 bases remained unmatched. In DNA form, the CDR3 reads TGTGCCAGCAGCTTGTTTGGCCAGGGGGCGGCCCCTTTGGGGCAGTTCTTC. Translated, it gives CASSLFGQGAAPLGQFF.

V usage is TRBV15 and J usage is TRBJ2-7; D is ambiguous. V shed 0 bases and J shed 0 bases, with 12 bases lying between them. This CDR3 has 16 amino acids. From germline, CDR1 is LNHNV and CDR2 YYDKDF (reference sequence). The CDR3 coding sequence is TGTGCCACCAGCAGAGATGTCCTTAAGAGCTCCTACGAGCAGTACTTC. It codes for CATSRDVLKSSYEQYF.

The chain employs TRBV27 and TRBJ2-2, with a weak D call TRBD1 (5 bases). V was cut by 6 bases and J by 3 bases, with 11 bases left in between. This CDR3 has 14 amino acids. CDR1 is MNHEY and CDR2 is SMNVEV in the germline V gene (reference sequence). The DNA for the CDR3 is TGTGCCAGCAGCCTGGGGCTTCACACCGGGGAGCTGTTTTTT. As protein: CASSLGLHTGELFF.

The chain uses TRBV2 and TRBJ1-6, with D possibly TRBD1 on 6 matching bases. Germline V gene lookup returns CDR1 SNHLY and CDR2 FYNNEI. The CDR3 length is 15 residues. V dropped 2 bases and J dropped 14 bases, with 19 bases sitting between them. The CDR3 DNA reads TGTGCCAGCAGTGAAATGGGTCAGGGGTTGGCCACCCTCCACTTT. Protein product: CASSEMGQGLATLHF.

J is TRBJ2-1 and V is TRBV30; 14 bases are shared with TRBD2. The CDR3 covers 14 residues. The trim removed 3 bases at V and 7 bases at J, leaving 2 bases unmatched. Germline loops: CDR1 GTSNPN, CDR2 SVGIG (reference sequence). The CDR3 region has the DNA TGTGCCTGGAGGGGACTAGCGGGAGTAAATGAGCAGTTCTTC. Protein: CAWRGLAGVNEQFF.

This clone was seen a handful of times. This CDR3 is CSARGATGYTF. The CDR3 DNA reads as TGCAGTGCTAGAGGGGCGACGGGCTACACCTTC. V and J are TRBV20-1 and TRBJ1-2; D remains unclear. CDR1 is DFQATT, CDR2 SNEGSKA, per germline (reference sequence). The V end was cut by 1 base, the J end by 8 bases, with 8 bases between. The CDR3 is made up of 11 amino acids.

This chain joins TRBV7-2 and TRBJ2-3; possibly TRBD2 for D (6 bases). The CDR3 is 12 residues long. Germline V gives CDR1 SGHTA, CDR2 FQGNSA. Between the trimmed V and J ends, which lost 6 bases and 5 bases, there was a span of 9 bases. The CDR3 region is CASRRRGDTQYF. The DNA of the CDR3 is TGTGCCAGCAGACGGAGGGGAGATACGCAGTATTTT.

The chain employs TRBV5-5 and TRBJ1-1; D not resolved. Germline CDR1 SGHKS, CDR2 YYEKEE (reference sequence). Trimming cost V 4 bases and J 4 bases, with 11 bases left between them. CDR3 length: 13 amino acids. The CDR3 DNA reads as TGTGCCAGCAGCCCATACAGCGGCACTGAAGCTTTCTTT. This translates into CASSPYSGTEAFF. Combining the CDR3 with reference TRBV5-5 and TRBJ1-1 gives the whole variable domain DAGVTQSPTHLIKTRGQQVTLRCSPISGHKSVSWYQQVLGQGPQFIFQYYEKEERGRGNFPDRFSARQFPNYSSELNVNALLLGDSALYLCASSPYSGTEAFFGQGTRLTVV.

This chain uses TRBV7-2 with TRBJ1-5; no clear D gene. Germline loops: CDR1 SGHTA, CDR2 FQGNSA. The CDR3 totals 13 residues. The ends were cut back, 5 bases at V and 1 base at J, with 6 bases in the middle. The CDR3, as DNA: TGTGCCAGCAGCGCCACAAGCAATCAGCCCCAGCATTTT. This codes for CASSATSNQPQHF.

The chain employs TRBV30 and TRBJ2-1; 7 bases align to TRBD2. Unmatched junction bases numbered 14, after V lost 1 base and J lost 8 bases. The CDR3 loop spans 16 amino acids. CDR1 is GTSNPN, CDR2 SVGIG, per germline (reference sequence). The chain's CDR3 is CAWSDGAGAGRDEQFF. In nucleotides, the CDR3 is TGTGCCTGGAGTGATGGGGCGGGAGCGGGTAGAGATGAGCAGTTCTTC.

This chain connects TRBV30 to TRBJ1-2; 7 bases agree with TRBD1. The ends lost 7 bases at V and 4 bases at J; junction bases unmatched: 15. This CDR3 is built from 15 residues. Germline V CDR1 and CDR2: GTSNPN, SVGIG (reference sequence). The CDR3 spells CAFFSQGTISYGYTF. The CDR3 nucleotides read TGTGCCTTTTTCTCACAGGGGACCATTTCCTATGGCTACACCTTC.

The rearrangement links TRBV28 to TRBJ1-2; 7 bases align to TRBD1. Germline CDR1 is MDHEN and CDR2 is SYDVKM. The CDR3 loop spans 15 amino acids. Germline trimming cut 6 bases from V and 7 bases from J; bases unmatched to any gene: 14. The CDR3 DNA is TGTGCCAGCAGCCCACGACAGGGACCCCGAGGTGGCTACACCTTC. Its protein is CASSPRQGPRGGYTF.

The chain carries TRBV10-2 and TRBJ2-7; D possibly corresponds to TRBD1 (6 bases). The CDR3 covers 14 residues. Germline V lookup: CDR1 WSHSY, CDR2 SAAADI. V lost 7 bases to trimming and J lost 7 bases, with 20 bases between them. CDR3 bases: TGCGCCAGCATGGTTTCCAGGGGTGCTTATGAGCAGTACTTC. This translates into CASMVSRGAYEQYF.

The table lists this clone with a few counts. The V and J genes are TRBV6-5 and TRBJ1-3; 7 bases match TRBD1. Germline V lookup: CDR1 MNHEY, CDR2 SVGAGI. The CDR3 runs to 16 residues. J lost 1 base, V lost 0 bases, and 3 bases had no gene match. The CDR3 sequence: CASSYSKTGSGNTIYF. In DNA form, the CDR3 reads TGTGCCAGCAGTTACTCAAAGACAGGGTCTGGAAACACCATATATTTT.

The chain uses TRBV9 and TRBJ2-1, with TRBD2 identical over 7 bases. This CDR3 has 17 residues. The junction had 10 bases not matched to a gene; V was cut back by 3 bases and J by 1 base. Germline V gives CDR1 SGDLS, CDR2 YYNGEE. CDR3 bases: TGTGCCAGCAGCGCATCACTAGCGCCGATATCCTACAATGAGCAGTTCTTC. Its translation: CASSASLAPISYNEQFF.

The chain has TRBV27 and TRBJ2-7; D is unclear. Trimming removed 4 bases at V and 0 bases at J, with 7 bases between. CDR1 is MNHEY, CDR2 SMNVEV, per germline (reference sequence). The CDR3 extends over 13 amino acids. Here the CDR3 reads CASSYLSSYEQYF. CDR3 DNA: TGTGCCAGCAGTTACCTCAGCTCCTACGAGCAGTACTTC.